The 29 T cell receptor beta chains reported below all come from one sample, sequenced in a study of T cells after yellow fever vaccination. TCRdb analysed the 5' RACE reads with MiXCR anew, one entry per CDR3 protein. The sample lists tens of thousands of distinct CDR3 sequences, 7.4% occurring once. The sequencing here drew on CD8+ T cells sorted from PBMCs, taken roughly 14 days after the first yellow fever vaccination. The origin of the receptors is a young man who received the YFV17D yellow fever vaccine.

This clonotype was seen repeatedly, ten times or more. V usage is TRBV2 and J usage is TRBJ2-1, with TRBD1 as a possible D gene (6 bases). The germline V gene encodes CDR1 SNHLY and CDR2 FYNNEI. This CDR3 spans 14 amino acids. Trimming stripped 8 bases from V and 9 bases from J, with 20 bases between. CDR3 nucleotides: TGTGCCAGCCCCCCGGGACAAGACCCTGGTGAGCAGTTCTTC. Translated, it gives CASPPGQDPGEQFF.

A remark on this clonotype: A read error may be the cause here, since a much bigger clone is one base away. The DNA for the CDR3 is TGTGCCAGCAGCCAGTACCAGGTTGGCCTAGGCTCCTGCGAGCAGTACTTC. Its translation is CASSQYQVGLGSCEQYF. This rearrangement joins TRBV7-8 to TRBJ2-7; the D is unclear. The germline V gene has CDR1 SGHVS and CDR2 FQNEAQ. The CDR3 sequence is 17 residues long.

The sample holds many counts of this clonotype. The chain uses TRBV7-9 and TRBJ2-7; TRBD1 is a possible D gene (6 bases). Germline CDR1 SEHNR, CDR2 FQNEAQ (reference sequence). There are 17 residues in the CDR3. V was shortened by 6 bases and J by 3 bases, with 24 bases between the two germline ends. In DNA, the CDR3 is TGTGCCAGCAGTTCCCTCCGGACAGTACGGGTTGACTACGAGCAGTACTTC. It translates to CASSSLRTVRVDYEQYF.

This rearrangement joins TRBV7-9 to TRBJ2-4; 9 bases match TRBD1. With 2 bases clipped from V and 9 bases from J, the junction kept 14 bases outside the gene matches. This CDR3 contains 17 residues. Germline V gene sequence: CDR1 SEHNR, CDR2 FQNEAQ (reference sequence). CDR3: CASSLPRDRAVGGIQYF. The CDR3, as DNA: TGTGCCAGCAGCTTACCCCGGGACAGGGCGGTCGGAGGCATTCAGTACTTC.

This clonotype was counted between two and nine times. This sequence joins TRBV5-1 and TRBJ1-1; the D is unclear. CDR1 is SGHRS, CDR2 YFSETQ, per germline. The CDR3 covers 13 residues. Trimming took off 5 bases at V and 5 bases at J, with 13 bases between the two ends. The CDR3 bases are TGCGCCAGCAGTATCCTGGAGAGTACTGAAGCTTTCTTT. Translation: CASSILESTEAFF. The full variable domain, its missing parts supplied by reference TRBV5-1 and TRBJ1-1, is KAGVTQTPRYLIKTRGQQVTLSCSPISGHRSVSWYQQTPGQGLQFLFEYFSETQRNKGNFPGRFSGRQFSNSRSEMNVSTLELGDSALYLCASSILESTEAFFGQGTRLTVV.

This clonotype was counted at least ten times. The chain joins TRBV11-1 to TRBJ2-3, with D perhaps matching TRBD1 or TRBD2 (6 bases each). The CDR3 length is 19 residues. Per the germline V gene, CDR1 is SGHAT and CDR2 is FQDESV (reference sequence). Trimming removed 5 bases from V and 2 bases from J, with 26 bases in between. CDR3 in amino acids: CASSPMLFEGGQPTDTQYF. In DNA form, the CDR3 reads TGTGCCAGCAGCCCCATGCTTTTTGAGGGGGGACAACCCACAGATACGCAGTATTTT.

V gene TRBV30 combines with J gene TRBJ2-1, with 8 bases aligning to TRBD1. The trim removed 7 bases at V and 12 bases at J, leaving 14 bases unmatched. Germline CDR1 reads GTSNPN; CDR2 reads SVGIG (reference sequence). This CDR3 contains 13 residues. Here the CDR3 DNA reads TGTGCCTCCTACCCGGGACAGGAGTTAGGGCAGTTCTTC. It translates to CASYPGQELGQFF.

Concerning this clonotype: A much larger clonotype is one base distant, so this may be a read error. V gene TRBV5-8 combines with J gene TRBJ2-3, with D possibly matching TRBD2 (5 bases). Germline V gene data show CDR1 as SGHTS and CDR2 as YDEGEE. CDR3 length equals 13 residues. V was cut by 7 bases and J by 10 bases, with 19 bases left in between. CDR3 residues: CASGWSRGAAQYF. As DNA, the CDR3 is TGTGCCAGCGGCTGGTCTCGGGGAGCCGCGCAGTATTTT.

This clonotype is labeled as medium-sized. The chain carries TRBV6-2 or TRBV6-3 and TRBJ2-7; TRBD1 matches at 10 bases. CDR1 and CDR2 from the germline V gene are MNHEY and SVGEGT. After removal of 2 bases from V and 2 bases from J, the junction contained 9 bases not matched to a gene. The CDR3 contains 17 residues. The CDR3 nucleotides read TGTGCCAGCAGTTACCCGGGACAGGGGTACTCAACCTACGAGCAGTACTTC. It is translated as CASSYPGQGYSTYEQYF.

This clonotype was recorded many times. This sequence joins TRBV15 and TRBJ1-4; D is unresolved. This CDR3 is 16 amino acids long. V shed 0 bases and J shed 3 bases, with 11 bases lying between them. From germline, CDR1 is LNHNV and CDR2 YYDKDF (reference sequence). The CDR3 here is CATSRDPQASNEKLFF. The DNA for the CDR3 is TGTGCCACCAGCAGAGATCCTCAGGCTTCTAATGAAAAACTGTTTTTT.

This clonotype has more than one count but fewer than ten. The gene calls are TRBV20-1 and TRBJ2-5; 12 bases map to TRBD2. Losses at the gene ends were 1 base for V and 5 bases for J; bases not matched to a gene: 8. Per the germline V gene, CDR1 is DFQATT and CDR2 is SNEGSKA (reference sequence). The CDR3 has 16 amino acids. The CDR3 sequence is CSARVWLAGGYETQYF. The CDR3 DNA follows: TGCAGTGCTAGAGTGTGGCTAGCGGGGGGGTATGAGACCCAGTACTTC.

This clonotype occurred many times. The rearrangement uses TRBV12-3 or TRBV12-4 and TRBJ1-2, with 7 bases aligning to TRBD1. The CDR3 is 14 amino acids. The junction had 6 bases not matched to a gene; V was cut back by 3 bases and J by 5 bases. The chain's CDR3 is CASSFRTGRYGYTF. For the CDR3, the DNA is TGTGCCAGCAGTTTTCGGACAGGTCGATATGGCTACACCTTC.

This clonotype was seen a few times. The rearrangement links TRBV7-8 to TRBJ1-6; D gene unclear. Germline CDR1 and CDR2: SGHVS and FQNEAQ. The CDR3 runs to 13 residues. V shed 9 bases and J shed 4 bases, with 10 bases lying between them. The CDR3 DNA reads TGTGCCAGTAAGGGTGGATATAATTCACCCCTCCACTTT. Protein sequence: CASKGGYNSPLHF.

This clonotype appeared many times. This chain joins TRBV25-1 and TRBJ2-1, with a tentative D call TRBD2 (6 bases). There are 14 residues in the CDR3. The V gene lost 7 bases and the J gene lost 8 bases, with 18 bases spanning the gap. The germline gives CDR1 MGHDK, CDR2 SYGVNS. CDR3 region: CASIPAGRPHEQFF. In DNA form, the CDR3 reads TGTGCCAGCATACCCGCGGGGCGGCCGCATGAGCAGTTCTTC.

The sample holds many counts of this clonotype. V and J are TRBV7-3 and TRBJ2-1; no reliable D call. CDR1 SGHTA and CDR2 FQGTGA come from the germline V gene. The CDR3 spans 11 residues. V shed 2 bases and J shed 9 bases, with 5 bases lying between them. The CDR3 coding sequence is TGTGCCAGCAGCTTAGGGCCTGAGCAGTTCTTC. Amino acids: CASSLGPEQFF.

The table lists this clonotype with many counts. The gene calls are TRBV4-3 and TRBJ1-1; D is unclear. Germline V CDR1 and CDR2: LGHNA, YSLEER. V was clipped by 0 bases and J by 3 bases, with 17 bases between them. The CDR3 runs 17 residues. CDR3: CASSQDIGGMGDTEAFF. CDR3 nucleotide sequence: TGCGCCAGCAGCCAAGATATCGGCGGGATGGGTGACACTGAAGCTTTCTTT.

This clonotype was seen only once. The CDR3 nucleotides are TGTGCCAGCAGCTTAGCTATGAACACTGAAGCTTTCTTT. Amino acid sequence: CASSLAMNTEAFF. The chain employs TRBV7-6 and TRBJ1-1; D not certain. The germline gives CDR1 SGHVS, CDR2 FNYEAQ. Trimming left V 0 bases short and J 0 bases short, with 2 bases between. The CDR3 contains 13 residues.

This clonotype appeared many times. The chain recombines TRBV6-5 with TRBJ2-2; D not resolved. Per germline, CDR1 MNHEY and CDR2 SVGAGI. CDR3 size: 12 residues. V gave up 5 bases and J gave up 6 bases, with 7 bases separating them. CDR3 sequence reads: CASSSDAGELFF. The CDR3 bases are TGTGCCAGCAGTAGTGACGCCGGGGAGCTGTTTTTT.

This clonotype was counted ten times or more. The chain employs TRBV4-1 and TRBJ2-7; 8 bases align to TRBD1. The germline CDR1 and CDR2 sequences are MGHRA and YSYEKL. With V trimmed by 3 bases and J by 3 bases, 7 bases remained unmatched. This CDR3 region has 15 residues. The CDR3 loop is CASSHVTGGVYEQYF. The CDR3 DNA reads as TGCGCCAGCAGCCACGTAACAGGGGGAGTCTACGAGCAGTACTTC.

This clonotype was seen at least ten times. The chain has TRBV12-3 or TRBV12-4 and TRBJ1-2; possibly TRBD1 for D (6 bases). This CDR3 is built from 15 residues. V dropped 0 bases and J dropped 5 bases, with 13 bases sitting between them. CDR3 DNA sequence: TGTGCCAGCAGTTTAGCTGTGGACAGTCATTATGGCTACACCTTC. This codes for CASSLAVDSHYGYTF.

Ten or more counts support this clonotype. The chain employs TRBV13 and TRBJ2-7; the match to TRBD2 covers 7 bases. V gave up 4 bases and J gave up 6 bases; unmatched junction bases: 6. Germline loops: CDR1 PRHDT, CDR2 FYEKMQ (reference sequence). This CDR3 contains 13 residues. CDR3 coding DNA: TGTGCCAGCAGCTCCCCGGGGAGGGGCGAGCAGTACGTC. Its protein is CASSSPGRGEQYV.

This clonotype was seen ten or more times. The chain links TRBV6-6 to TRBJ1-2, with D possibly TRBD1 on 5 matching bases. V was pared by 10 bases and J by 4 bases, with 10 bases between. The CDR3 is 11 amino acids. CDR1 and CDR2 from the germline V gene are MNHNY and SVGAGI (reference sequence). CDR3 DNA sequence: TGTGCCATACGGGGCTCCTATGGCTACACCTTC. Amino acid sequence: CAIRGSYGYTF.

With regard to this clonotype: A single base separates this from a much larger clone, so it may be a read error. The rearrangement joins TRBV25-1 to TRBJ1-5; the D is unclear. The J call may be in error: the DNA end matches TRBJ2-3 better. The CDR3 spans 16 residues. Germline V gene lookup returns CDR1 MGHDK and CDR2 SYGVNS. CDR3: CASSETNSWSNQPQYF. The CDR3, as DNA: TGTGCCAGCAGTGAAACGAACAGTTGGAGCAATCAGCCCCAGTATTTT.

To note about this clonotype: This could be a read error, since a much larger clone is one nucleotide away. V gene TRBV5-5 combines with J gene TRBJ2-3, with D unresolved. The V and J ends lost 0 bases and 2 bases respectively, with 7 bases between them. The CDR3 sequence is 14 residues long. Germline CDR1 is SGHKS and CDR2 is YYEKEE (reference sequence). The CDR3: CASSLAHLTDTQYF. In nucleotides, the CDR3 is TGTGCCAGCAGCTTGGCACATCTCACAGATACGCAGTATTTT.

Many counts were recorded for this clonotype. The V call is TRBV5-1, the J call TRBJ2-7; 9 nucleotides agree with TRBD1. CDR1 and CDR2 from the germline V gene are SGHRS and YFSETQ. Trimming took 0 bases from V and 2 from J; bases not matched to a gene: 6. The CDR3 spans 16 residues. The CDR3 spells CASSLVLGTGTYEQYF. CDR3 nucleotides: TGCGCCAGCAGCTTGGTTTTAGGGACAGGGACCTACGAGCAGTACTTC.

In its sample, this clonotype was seen many times. The chain uses TRBV7-6 and TRBJ2-3; TRBD2 aligns across 9 bases. The CDR3 runs 17 residues. Germline-derived CDR1 and CDR2 are SGHVS and FNYEAQ. Trimming removed 2 bases from V and 3 bases from J; junction bases left unmatched: 9. CDR3 DNA: TGTGCCAGCAGCTTATCTAGCGGGGTGGTTTCTACAGATACGCAGTATTTT. Protein product: CASSLSSGVVSTDTQYF.

This clonotype appeared many times. This chain uses TRBV19 with TRBJ2-1; 8 bases agree with TRBD2. Trimming cost V 5 bases and J 8 bases; bases outside gene matches: 11. Germline V lookup: CDR1 LNHDA, CDR2 SQIVND (reference sequence). This CDR3 contains 15 residues. CDR3 bases: TGTGCCAGTAGTCTCCCCAGCGGGGGTAGCGATGAGCAGTTCTTC. This translates into CASSLPSGGSDEQFF.

There are a few counts of this clonotype. The chain is built from TRBV5-1 and TRBJ2-2; a possible D gene is TRBD1 (6 bases). The V end lost 7 bases, the J end lost 3 bases, and 13 bases lay between the germline ends. CDR3 length: 14 amino acids. Germline V lookup: CDR1 SGHRS, CDR2 YFSETQ. CDR3 sequence: CASGLTGYTGELFF. For the CDR3, the DNA is TGCGCCAGCGGACTGACAGGCTACACCGGGGAGCTGTTTTTT.

This clonotype was observed many times. The chain combines TRBV7-8 with TRBJ1-1; D gene unclear. This CDR3 has 13 residues. Trimming stripped 2 bases from V and 4 bases from J, with 8 bases between. CDR1 and CDR2 from the germline V gene are SGHVS and FQNEAQ. The CDR3 sequence is CASSLPGPTEAFF. CDR3 nucleotides: TGTGCCAGCAGCTTACCTGGTCCCACTGAAGCTTTCTTT.